This entry features one T cell receptor (beta chain) sequence. Only in-frame clones appear in the TCRdb table, and some are missing; sequencing was by immunoSEQ multiplex PCR. The sample includes 720,000 or so clones, roughly 85% of them seen just once. The CDR3 spans 14 residues. V was clipped by 5 bases and J by 2 bases; unmatched bases: 6. CDR1 is LNHDA, CDR2 SQIVND, per germline (reference sequence). The data are from a study of shared T cell receptors in the human thymus. The same sample was also used in a study of human thymus T cells. That investigation notes: Resections from corrective heart surgery provided thymus tissue. There were highly overlapping thymic repertoires among unrelated individuals, as related research reported.

This chain connects TRBV19 to TRBJ2-7; 7 nucleotides match TRBD1. The specimen sequenced was thymocytes. The receptor's source is a girl in the first two years of life with a congenital heart defect. CDR3 DNA: TGTGCCAGTAGTGTTCGACAGGGTCCCTACGAGCAGTACTTC. Its protein is CASSVRQGPYEQYF.